The entry below gives a single T cell receptor beta chain sequence along with its context. The data derive from a study of blood T cell repertoires in COVID-19. Profiled with immunoSEQ multiplex PCR; TCRdb holds only in-frame clones, not every one. The sample carries fewer than 250,000 clones, 84% recorded once. The receptor comes from a woman aged 25 to 45 who had recovered from COVID-19. The sequencing input was PBMCs or T cells enriched from blood (not recorded which).

The CDR3 DNA reads as TGTGCCAGCACCCGGGGGGGTGCGGACACCGGGGAGCTGTTTTTT. Translation: CASTRGGADTGELFF. The chain employs TRBV11-3 and TRBJ2-2; 8 positions agree with TRBD2. The germline V gene encodes CDR1 SGHNT and CDR2 YENEEA. This CDR3 spans 15 amino acids. Trimming cost V 7 bases and J 3 bases; bases outside gene matches: 7. Full variable domain (remainder filled in from reference TRBV11-3 and TRBJ2-2): EAGVVQSPRYKIIEKKQPVAFWCNPISGHNTLYWYLQNLGQGPELLIRYENEEAVDDSQLPKDRFSAERLKGVDSTLKIQPAELGDSAVYLCASTRGGADTGELFFGEGSRLTVL.